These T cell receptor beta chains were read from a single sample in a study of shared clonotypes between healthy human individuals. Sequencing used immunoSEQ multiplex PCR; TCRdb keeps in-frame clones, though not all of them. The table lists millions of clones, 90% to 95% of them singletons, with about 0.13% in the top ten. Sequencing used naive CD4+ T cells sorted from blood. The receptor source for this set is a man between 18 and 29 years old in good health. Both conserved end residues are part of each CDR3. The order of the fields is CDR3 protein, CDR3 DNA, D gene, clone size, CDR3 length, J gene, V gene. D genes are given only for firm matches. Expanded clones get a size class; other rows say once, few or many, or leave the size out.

cdr3_aa: CASSETGFGQPQHF
cdr3_nt: TGTGCCAGCAGTGAAACCGGATTTGGTCAGCCCCAGCATTTT
d_call: NA
clone_size: NA
cdr3_length: 14
j_call: TRBJ1-5
v_call: TRBV6-4

cdr3_aa: CASSYRKPPHNEQFF
cdr3_nt: TGTGCCAGCAGTTACCGAAAGCCCCCCCACAATGAGCAGTTCTTC
d_call: NA
clone_size: once
cdr3_length: 15
j_call: TRBJ2-1
v_call: TRBV6-6

cdr3_aa: CASSPTGGANEKLFF
cdr3_nt: TGTGCCAGCTCACCGACAGGGGGAGCTAATGAAAAACTGTTTTTT
d_call: TRBD1
clone_size: NA
cdr3_length: 15
j_call: TRBJ1-4
v_call: TRBV18

cdr3_aa: CASSKLAGNNEQFF
cdr3_nt: TGTGCCAGCAGTAAATTAGCGGGGAACAATGAGCAGTTCTTC
d_call: TRBD2
clone_size: NA
cdr3_length: 14
j_call: TRBJ2-1
v_call: TRBV6-5

cdr3_aa: CASRETVINSPLHF
cdr3_nt: TGTGCCAGCAGGGAGACAGTGATTAATTCACCCCTCCACTTT
d_call: NA
clone_size: NA
cdr3_length: 14
j_call: TRBJ1-6
v_call: TRBV2

cdr3_aa: CASRSGTWTYNEQFF
cdr3_nt: TGTGCCAGCAGGTCCGGGACTTGGACCTACAATGAGCAGTTCTTC
d_call: NA
clone_size: NA
cdr3_length: 15
j_call: TRBJ2-1
v_call: TRBV27

cdr3_aa: CASSVDVNTEAFF
cdr3_nt: TGTGCCAGCAGCGTAGATGTGAACACTGAAGCTTTCTTT
d_call: NA
clone_size: once
cdr3_length: 13
j_call: TRBJ1-1
v_call: TRBV9

cdr3_aa: CASRGPNTEAFF
cdr3_nt: TGTGCCAGCAGGGGCCCGAACACTGAAGCTTTCTTT
d_call: NA
clone_size: NA
cdr3_length: 12
j_call: TRBJ1-1
v_call: TRBV6-6

cdr3_aa: CASSSWTSGNPSTDTQYF
cdr3_nt: TGTGCCAGCAGCTCTTGGACTAGCGGGAACCCTAGCACAGATACGCAGTATTTT
d_call: TRBD2
clone_size: once
cdr3_length: 18
j_call: TRBJ2-3
v_call: TRBV5-4

cdr3_aa: CASSVDGGKWGYTF
cdr3_nt: TGTGCCAGCAGCGTAGATGGGGGGAAGTGGGGCTACACCTTC
d_call: NA
clone_size: NA
cdr3_length: 14
j_call: TRBJ1-2
v_call: TRBV9